This T cell receptor (beta chain) is from a study of blood T cell repertoires in COVID-19. Authors' processing steps: Amplifying reference gene primers gave estimates of nucleated cell counts. Sequencing was performed with immunoSEQ multiplex PCR; in TCRdb, only in-frame clones are kept and a portion is missing. That table gives V, J and clone size, and the DNA gave D and trimming. The sample has 100,000 or so clones, 75% to 95% seen once. The CDR3 runs 14 residues. V lost 4 bases and J lost 7; bases outside the gene matches: 4. Germline lookup yields CDR1 MNHEY and CDR2 SMNVEV (reference sequence). The sample consisted of peripheral blood. The chain carries TRBV27 and TRBJ2-1; 10 nucleotides agree with TRBD1. The clonotype comes from a woman in her fifties or sixties in a cohort sampled during active COVID-19. CDR3 in amino acids: CASSSGQGWNEQFF. The CDR3 DNA sequence: TGTGCCAGCAGTTCGGGACAGGGGTGGAATGAGCAGTTCTTC.